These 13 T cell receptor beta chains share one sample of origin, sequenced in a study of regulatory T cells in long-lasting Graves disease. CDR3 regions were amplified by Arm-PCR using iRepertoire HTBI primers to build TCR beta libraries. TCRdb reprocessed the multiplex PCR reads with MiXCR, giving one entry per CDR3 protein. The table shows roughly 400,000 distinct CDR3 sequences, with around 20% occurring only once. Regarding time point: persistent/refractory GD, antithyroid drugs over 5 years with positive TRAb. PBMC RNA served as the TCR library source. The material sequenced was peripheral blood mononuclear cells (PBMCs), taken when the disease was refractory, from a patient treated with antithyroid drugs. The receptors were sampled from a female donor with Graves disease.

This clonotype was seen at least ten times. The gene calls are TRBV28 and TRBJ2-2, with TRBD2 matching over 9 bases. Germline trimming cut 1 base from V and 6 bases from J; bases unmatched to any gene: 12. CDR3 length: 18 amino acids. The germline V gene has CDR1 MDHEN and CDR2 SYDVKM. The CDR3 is CASSLSGSGSPRSGELFF. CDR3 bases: TGTGCCAGCAGTTTATCCGGTAGCGGGAGCCCTCGTTCCGGGGAGCTGTTTTTT.

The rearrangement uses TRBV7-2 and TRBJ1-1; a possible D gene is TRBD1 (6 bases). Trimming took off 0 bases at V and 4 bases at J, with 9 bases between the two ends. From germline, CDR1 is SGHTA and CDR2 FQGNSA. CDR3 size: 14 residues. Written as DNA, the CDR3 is TGTGCCAGCAGCTTAGCAGGGGGGTTCACTGAAGCTTTCTTT. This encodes CASSLAGGFTEAFF. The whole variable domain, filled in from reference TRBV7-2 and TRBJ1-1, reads GAGVSQSPSNKVTEKGKDVELRCDPISGHTALYWYRQSLGQGLEFLIYFQGNSAPDKSGLPSDRFSAERTGGSVSTLTIQRTQQEDSAVYLCASSLAGGFTEAFFGQGTRLTVV.

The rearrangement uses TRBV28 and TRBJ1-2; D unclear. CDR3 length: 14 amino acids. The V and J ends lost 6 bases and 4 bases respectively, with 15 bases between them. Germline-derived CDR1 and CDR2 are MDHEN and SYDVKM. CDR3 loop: CASSPSGVFYGYTF. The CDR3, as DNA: TGTGCCAGCAGCCCCAGCGGGGTTTTCTATGGCTACACCTTC.

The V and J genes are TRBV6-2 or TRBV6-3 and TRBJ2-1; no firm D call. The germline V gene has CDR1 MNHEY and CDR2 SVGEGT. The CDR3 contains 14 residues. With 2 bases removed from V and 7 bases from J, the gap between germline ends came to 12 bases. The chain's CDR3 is CASSYGQQVNEQFF. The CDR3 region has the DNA TGTGCCAGCAGTTACGGCCAGCAGGTTAATGAGCAGTTCTTC.

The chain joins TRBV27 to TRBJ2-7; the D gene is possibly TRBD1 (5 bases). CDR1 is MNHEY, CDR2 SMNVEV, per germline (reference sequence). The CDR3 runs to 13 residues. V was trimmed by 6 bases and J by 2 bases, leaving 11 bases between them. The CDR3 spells CASRVTGTYEQYF. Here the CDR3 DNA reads TGTGCCAGCAGGGTCACAGGAACCTACGAGCAGTACTTC.

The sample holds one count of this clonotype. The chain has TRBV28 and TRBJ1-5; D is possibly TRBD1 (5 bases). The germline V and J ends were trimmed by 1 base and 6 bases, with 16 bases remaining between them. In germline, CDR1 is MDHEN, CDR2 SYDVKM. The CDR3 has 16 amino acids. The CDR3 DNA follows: TGTGCCAGCAGTTTATCCCCGGGACCGACGGTTCAGCCCCAGCATTTT. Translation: CASSLSPGPTVQPQHF.

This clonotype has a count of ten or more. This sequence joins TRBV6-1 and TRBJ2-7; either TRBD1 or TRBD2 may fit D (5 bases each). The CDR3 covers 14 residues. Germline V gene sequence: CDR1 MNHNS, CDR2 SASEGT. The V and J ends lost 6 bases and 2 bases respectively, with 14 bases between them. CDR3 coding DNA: TGTGCCAGCAGGCCCGGGACGGGGACCTACGAGCAGTACTTC. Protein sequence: CASRPGTGTYEQYF.

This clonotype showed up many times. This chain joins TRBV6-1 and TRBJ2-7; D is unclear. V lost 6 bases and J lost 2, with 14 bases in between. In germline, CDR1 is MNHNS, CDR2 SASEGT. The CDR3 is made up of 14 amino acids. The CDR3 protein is CASSSVRVTYEQYF. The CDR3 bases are TGTGCCAGCAGCTCCGTGCGCGTAACCTACGAGCAGTACTTC.

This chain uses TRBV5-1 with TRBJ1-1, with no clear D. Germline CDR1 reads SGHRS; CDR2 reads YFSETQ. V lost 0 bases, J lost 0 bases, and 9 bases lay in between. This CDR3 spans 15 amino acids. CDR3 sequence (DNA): TGCGCCAGCAGCTTGGAACTAAACGTGAACACTGAAGCTTTCTTT. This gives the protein CASSLELNVNTEAFF.

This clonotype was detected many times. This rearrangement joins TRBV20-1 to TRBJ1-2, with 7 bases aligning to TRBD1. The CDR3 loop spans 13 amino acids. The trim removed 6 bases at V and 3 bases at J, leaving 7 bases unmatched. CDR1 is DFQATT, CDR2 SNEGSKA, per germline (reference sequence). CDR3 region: CSARRQGDYGYTF. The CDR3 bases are TGCAGTGCGAGGAGGCAGGGGGACTATGGCTACACCTTC.

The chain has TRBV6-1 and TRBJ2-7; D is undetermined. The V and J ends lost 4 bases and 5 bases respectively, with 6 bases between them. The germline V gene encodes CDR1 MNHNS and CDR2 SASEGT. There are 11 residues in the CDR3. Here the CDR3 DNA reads TGTGCCAGCAGTGCCCGGGACGAGCAGTACTTC. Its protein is CASSARDEQYF.

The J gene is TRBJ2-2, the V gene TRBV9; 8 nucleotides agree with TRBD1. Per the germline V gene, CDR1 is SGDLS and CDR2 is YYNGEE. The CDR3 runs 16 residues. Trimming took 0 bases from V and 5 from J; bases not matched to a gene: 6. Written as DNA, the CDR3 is TGTGCCAGCAGCGTAGCGAGACAGGGGTTGACCGGGGAGCTGTTTTTT. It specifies CASSVARQGLTGELFF.

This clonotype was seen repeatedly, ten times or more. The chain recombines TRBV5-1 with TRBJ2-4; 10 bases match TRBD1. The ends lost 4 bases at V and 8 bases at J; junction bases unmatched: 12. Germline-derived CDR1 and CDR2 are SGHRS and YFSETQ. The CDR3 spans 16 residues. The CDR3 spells CASSHRTGGEGDIQYF. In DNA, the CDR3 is TGCGCCAGCAGCCACAGGACAGGGGGTGAAGGGGACATTCAGTACTTC.